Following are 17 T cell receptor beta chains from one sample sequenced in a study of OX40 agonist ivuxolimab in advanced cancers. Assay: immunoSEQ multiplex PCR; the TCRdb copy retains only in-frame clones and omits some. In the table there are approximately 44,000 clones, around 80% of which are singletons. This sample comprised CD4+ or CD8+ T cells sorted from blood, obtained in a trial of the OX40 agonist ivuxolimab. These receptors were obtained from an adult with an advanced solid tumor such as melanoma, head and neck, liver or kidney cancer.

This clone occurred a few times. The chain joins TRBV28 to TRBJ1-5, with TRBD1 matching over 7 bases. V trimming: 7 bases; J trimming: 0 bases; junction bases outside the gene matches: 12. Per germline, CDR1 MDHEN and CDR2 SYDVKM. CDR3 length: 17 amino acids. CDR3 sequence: CASKFEGAGASNQPQHF. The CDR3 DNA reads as TGTGCCAGCAAGTTTGAGGGGGCAGGGGCTAGCAATCAGCCCCAGCATTTT.

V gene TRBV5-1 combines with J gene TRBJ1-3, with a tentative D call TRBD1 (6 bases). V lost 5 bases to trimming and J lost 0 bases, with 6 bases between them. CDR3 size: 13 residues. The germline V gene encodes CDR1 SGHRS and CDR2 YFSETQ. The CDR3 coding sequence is TGCGCCAGCAGGGACAGCTCTGGAAACACCATATATTTT. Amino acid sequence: CASRDSSGNTIYF.

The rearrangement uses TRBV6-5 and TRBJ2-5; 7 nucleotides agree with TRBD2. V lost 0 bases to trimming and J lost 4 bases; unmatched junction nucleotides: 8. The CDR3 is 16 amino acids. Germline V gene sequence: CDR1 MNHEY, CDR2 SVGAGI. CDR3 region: CASSYSGGGGRETQYF. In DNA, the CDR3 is TGTGCCAGCAGTTACTCGGGGGGTGGCGGGAGAGAGACCCAGTACTTC.

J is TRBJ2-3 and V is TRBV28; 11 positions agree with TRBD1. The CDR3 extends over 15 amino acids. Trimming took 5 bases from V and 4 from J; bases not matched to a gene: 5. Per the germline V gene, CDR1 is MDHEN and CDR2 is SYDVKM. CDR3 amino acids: CASSRDRGSADTQYF. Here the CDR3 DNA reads TGTGCCAGCAGTCGGGACAGGGGGTCAGCAGATACGCAGTATTTT.

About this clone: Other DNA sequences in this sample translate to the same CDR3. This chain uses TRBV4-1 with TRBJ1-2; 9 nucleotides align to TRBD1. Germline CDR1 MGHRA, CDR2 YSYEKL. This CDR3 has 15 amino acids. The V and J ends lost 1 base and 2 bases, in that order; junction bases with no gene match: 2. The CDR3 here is CASSQGDRENYGYTF. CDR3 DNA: TGCGCCAGCAGCCAAGGGGACAGGGAAAACTATGGCTACACCTTC.

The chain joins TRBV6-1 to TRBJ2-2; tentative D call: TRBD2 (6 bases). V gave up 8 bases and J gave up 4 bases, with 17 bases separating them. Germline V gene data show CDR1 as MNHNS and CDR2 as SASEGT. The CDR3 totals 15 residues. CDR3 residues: CASLKGVGGTGELFF. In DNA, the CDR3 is TGTGCCAGCTTAAAAGGAGTGGGGGGCACCGGGGAGCTGTTTTTT.

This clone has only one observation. The CDR3 protein is CSASPGNTQYF. Written as DNA, the CDR3 is TGCAGTGCTAGCCCTGGAAATACGCAGTATTTT. V gene TRBV20-1 combines with J gene TRBJ2-3; no firm D call. With 3 bases removed from V and 7 bases from J, the gap between germline ends came to 8 bases. Germline CDR1 reads DFQATT; CDR2 reads SNEGSKA (reference sequence). The CDR3 is 11 residues long.

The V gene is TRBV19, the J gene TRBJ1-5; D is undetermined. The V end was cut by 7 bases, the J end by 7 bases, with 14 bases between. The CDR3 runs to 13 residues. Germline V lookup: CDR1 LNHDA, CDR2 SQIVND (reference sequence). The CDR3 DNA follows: TGTGCCAGTACTCCGAGCAGTGAACAGCCCCAGCATTTT. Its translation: CASTPSSEQPQHF.

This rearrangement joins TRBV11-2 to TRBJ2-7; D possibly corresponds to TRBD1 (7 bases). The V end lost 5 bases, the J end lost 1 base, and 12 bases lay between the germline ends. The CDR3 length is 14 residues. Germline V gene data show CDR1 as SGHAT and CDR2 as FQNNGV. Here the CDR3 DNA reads TGTGCCAGCAGCGCGGGACAGCAATCCTACGAGCAGTACTTC. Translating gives CASSAGQQSYEQYF.

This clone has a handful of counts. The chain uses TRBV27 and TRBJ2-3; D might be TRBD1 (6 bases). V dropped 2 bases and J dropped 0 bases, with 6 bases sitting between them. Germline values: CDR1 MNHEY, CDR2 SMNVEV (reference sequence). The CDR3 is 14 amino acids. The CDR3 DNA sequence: TGTGCCAGCAGTTTAGGACAGAGCACAGATACGCAGTATTTT. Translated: CASSLGQSTDTQYF.

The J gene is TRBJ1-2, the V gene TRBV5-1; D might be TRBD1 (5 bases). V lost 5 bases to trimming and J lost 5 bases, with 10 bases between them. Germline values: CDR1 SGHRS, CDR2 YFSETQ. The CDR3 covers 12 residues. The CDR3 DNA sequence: TGCGCCAGCAGAGAGACAGATTATGGCTACACCTTC. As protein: CASRETDYGYTF.

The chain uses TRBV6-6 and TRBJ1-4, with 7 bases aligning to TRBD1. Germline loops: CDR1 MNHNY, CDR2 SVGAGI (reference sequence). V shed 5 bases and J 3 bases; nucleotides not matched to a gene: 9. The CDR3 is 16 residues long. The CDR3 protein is CASSNRWDSSNEKLFF. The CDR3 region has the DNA TGTGCCAGCAGTAACCGATGGGACAGTTCTAATGAAAAACTGTTTTTT.

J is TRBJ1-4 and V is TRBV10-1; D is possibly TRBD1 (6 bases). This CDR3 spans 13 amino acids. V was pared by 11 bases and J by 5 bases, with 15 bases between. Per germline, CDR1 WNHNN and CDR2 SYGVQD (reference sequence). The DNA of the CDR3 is TGCGCCTGTTGGGGAGGGGGGAATGAAAAACTGTTTTTT. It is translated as CACWGGGNEKLFF.

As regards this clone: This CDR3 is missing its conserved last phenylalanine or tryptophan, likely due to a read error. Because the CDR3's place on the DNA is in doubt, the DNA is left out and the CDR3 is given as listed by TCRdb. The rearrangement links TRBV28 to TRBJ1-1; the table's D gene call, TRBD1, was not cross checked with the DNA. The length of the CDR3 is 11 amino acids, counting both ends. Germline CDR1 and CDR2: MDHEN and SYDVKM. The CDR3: CASSVAGAVAL.

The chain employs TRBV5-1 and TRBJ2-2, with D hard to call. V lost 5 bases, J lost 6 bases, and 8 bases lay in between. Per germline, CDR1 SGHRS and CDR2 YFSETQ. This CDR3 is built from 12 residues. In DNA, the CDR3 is TGCGCCAGCAGACCCTCCCCCGGGGAGCTGTTTTTT. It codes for CASRPSPGELFF.

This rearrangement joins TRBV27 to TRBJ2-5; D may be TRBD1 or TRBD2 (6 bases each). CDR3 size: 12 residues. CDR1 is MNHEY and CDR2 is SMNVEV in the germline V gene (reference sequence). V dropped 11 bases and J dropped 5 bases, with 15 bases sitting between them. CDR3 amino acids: CAGRTESETQYF. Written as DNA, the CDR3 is TGTGCCGGGAGGACAGAATCGGAGACCCAGTACTTC.

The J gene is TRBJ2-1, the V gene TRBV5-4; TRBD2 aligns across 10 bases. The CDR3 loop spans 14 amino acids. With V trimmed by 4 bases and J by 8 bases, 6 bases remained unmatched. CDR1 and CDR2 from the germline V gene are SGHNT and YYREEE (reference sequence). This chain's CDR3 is CASSPGLASHEQFF. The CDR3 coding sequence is TGTGCCAGCAGCCCGGGACTAGCGTCCCATGAGCAGTTCTTC.